The sequence of this TCR beta chain was determined in a study of response to subunit inactivated influenza vaccine. Points from the study as a whole: Seasonal influenza vaccination, on each occasion, was suggested by the authors to recruit few new T cells.

V was clipped by 1 base and J by 0 bases, with 11 bases between them. The CDR3 totals 16 residues. CDR1 is MNHEY and CDR2 is SVGEGT in the germline V gene. One entry per CDR3 protein results from TCRdb running MiXCR on the RT-PCR reads. The sample lists 550,000 to 800,000 distinct CDR3 sequences, approximately 14% seen once, with 5.5% to 7% in the top ten. This clonotype was observed a few times. Antigen specificity is unknown. This sequence joins TRBV6-2 or TRBV6-3 and TRBJ2-3; perhaps TRBD2 as D (6 bases). This TCR was recovered from a man in his forties or fifties who received an inactivated influenza vaccine. Specimen: PBMCs from blood, collected 14 to 15 days before vaccination. CDR3 residues: CASSYYGGTSTDTQYF. DNA for the CDR3: TGTGCCAGCAGTTACTACGGGGGTACTAGCACAGATACGCAGTATTTT.